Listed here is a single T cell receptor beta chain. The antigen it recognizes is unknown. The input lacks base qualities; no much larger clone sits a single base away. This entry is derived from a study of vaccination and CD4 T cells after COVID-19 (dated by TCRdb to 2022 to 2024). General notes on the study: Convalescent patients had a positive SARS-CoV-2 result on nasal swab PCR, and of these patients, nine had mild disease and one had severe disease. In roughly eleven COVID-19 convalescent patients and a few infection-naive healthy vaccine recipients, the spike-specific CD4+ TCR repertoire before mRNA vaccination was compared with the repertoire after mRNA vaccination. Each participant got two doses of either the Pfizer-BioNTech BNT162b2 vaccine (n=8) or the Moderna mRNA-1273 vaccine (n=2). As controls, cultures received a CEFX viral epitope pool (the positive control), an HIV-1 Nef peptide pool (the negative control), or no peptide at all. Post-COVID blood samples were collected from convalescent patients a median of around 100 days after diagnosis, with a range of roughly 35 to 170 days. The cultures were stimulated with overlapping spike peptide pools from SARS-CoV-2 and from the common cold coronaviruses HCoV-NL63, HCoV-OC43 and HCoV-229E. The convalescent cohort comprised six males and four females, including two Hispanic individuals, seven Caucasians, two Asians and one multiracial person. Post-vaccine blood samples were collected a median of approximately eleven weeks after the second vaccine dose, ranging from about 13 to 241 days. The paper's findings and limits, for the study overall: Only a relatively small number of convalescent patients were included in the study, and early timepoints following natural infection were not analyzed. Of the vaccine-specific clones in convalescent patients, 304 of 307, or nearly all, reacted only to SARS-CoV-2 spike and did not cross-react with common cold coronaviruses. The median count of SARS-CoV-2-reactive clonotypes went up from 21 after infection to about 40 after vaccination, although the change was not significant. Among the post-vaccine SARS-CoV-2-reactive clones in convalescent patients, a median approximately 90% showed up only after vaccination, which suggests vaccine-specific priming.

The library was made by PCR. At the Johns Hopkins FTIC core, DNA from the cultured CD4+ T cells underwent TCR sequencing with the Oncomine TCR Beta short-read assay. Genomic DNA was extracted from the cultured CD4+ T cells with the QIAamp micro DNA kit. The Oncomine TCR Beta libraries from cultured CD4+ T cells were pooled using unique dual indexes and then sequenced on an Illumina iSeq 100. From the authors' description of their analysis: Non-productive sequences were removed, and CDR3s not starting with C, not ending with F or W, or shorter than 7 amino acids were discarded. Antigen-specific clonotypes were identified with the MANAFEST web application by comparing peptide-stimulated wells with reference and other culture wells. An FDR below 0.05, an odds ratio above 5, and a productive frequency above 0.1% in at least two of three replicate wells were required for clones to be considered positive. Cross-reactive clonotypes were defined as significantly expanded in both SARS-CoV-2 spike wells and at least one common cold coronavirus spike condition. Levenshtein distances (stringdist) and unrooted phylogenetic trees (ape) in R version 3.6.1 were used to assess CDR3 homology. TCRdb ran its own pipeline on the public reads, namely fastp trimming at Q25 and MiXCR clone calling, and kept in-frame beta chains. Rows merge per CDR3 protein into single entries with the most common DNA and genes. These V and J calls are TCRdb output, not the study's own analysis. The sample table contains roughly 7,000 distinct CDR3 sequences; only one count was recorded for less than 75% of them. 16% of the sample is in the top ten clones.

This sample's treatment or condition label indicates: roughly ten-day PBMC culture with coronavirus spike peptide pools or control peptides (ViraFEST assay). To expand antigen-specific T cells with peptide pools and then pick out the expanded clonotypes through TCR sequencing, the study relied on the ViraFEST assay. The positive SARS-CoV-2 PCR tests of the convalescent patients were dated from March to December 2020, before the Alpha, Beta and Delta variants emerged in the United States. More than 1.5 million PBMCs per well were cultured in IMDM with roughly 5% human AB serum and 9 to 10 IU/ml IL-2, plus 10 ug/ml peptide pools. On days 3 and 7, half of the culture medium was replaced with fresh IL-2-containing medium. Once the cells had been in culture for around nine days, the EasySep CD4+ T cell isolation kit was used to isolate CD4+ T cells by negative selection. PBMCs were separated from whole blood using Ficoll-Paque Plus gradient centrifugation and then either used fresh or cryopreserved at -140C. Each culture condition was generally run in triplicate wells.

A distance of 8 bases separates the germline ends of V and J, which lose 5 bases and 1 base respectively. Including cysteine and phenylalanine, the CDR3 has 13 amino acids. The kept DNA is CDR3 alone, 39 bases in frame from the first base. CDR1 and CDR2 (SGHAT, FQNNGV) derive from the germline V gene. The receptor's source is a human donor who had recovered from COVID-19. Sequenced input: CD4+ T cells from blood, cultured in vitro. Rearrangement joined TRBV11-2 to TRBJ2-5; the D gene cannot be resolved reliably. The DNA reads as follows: TGTGCCAGCAGCCTCATCCCCCAAGAGACCCAGTACTTC. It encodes CASSLIPQETQYF. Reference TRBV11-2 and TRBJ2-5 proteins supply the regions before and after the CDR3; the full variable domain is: EAGVAQSPRYKIIEKRQSVAFWCNPISGHATLYWYQQILGQGPKLLIQFQNNGVVDDSQLPKDRFSAERLKGVDSTLKIQPAKLEDSAVYLCASSLIPQETQYFGPGTRLLVL.